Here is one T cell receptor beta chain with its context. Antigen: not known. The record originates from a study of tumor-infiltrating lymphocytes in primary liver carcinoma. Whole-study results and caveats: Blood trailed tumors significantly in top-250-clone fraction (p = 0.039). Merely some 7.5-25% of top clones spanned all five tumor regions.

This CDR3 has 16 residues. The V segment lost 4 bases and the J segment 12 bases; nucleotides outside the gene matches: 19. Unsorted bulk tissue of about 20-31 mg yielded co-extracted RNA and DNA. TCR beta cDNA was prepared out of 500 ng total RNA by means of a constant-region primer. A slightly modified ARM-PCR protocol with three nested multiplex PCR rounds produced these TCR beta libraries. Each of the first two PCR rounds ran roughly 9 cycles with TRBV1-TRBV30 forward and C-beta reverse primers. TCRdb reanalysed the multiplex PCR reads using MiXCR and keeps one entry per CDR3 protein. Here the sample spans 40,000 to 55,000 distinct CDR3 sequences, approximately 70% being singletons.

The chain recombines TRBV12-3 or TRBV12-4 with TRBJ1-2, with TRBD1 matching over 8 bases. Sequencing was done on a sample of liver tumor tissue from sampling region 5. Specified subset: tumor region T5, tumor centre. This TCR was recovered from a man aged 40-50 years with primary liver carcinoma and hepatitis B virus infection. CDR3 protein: CASSSPYGQGYYDNTF. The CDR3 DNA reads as TGTGCCAGCAGTTCCCCCTACGGACAGGGCTACTATGACAACACCTTC.